A single TCR beta chain is shown here with its context. This clonotype was found many times. What antigen it recognizes has not been identified. No base-level quality is on record; no much larger clone is a single base apart. The record originates from a study of T-cell reconstitution after alpha-beta-depleted transplantation in children (dated by TCRdb to 2016 to 2017). The study in broad terms: Using TCR repertoire profiling, the study quantitatively followed how T-cell immune reconstitution unfolded in children after TCRalphabeta/CD19-depleted allogeneic hematopoietic cell transplantation.

V and J lose 2 bases and 2 bases, and a span of 10 bases separates them. The germline V gene supplies CDR1 SGHTS and CDR2 YDEGEE. From its cysteine to its phenylalanine, the CDR3 spans 14 amino acids. This entry keeps only the CDR3 DNA: 42 bases, framed from base 1. The library was generated by PCR. Sequencer: Illumina HiSeq 2500. TCR libraries were prepared with molecular barcoding, using unique molecular identifiers to normalize TCRbeta repertoire quantification. TCRdb reworked the public reads: Q25 trimming with fastp, MiXCR clone assembly, productive beta chains retained. Here each entry gathers all rows of one CDR3 protein and keeps the most common genes and DNA. Recorded for this sample are approximately 250,000 distinct CDR3 sequences; 9% to 10% of them occurred a single time. The ten largest clones capture approximately 4.7% of the sample.

The sequence links TRBV5-8 to TRBJ2-5, with TRBD1 tentatively as D gene (6 bases match). Material: PBMCs from the stem cell graft donor, obtained from the stem cell graft. This clonotype was sampled from a human donor who donated a stem cell graft to a child with SCID. Read as DNA, the sequence is TGTGCCAGCAGCTTAATGACAGGACAAGAGACCCAGTACTTC. It translates as CASSLMTGQETQYF.